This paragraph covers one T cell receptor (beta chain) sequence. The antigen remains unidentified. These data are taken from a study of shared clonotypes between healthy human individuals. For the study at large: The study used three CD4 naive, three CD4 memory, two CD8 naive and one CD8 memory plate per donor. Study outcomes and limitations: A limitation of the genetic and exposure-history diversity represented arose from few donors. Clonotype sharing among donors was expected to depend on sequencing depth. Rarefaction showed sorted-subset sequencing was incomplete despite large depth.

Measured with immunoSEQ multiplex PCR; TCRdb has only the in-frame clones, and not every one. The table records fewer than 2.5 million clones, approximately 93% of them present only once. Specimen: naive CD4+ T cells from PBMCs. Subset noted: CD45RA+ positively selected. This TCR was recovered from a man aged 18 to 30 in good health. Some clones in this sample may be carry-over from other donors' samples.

The CDR3 loop is CASSLRPRGLDEQFF. Here the CDR3 DNA reads TGTGCCAGCAGCTTAAGGCCCAGGGGGCTGGATGAGCAGTTCTTC. The rearrangement uses TRBV7-3 and TRBJ2-1; 8 bases are shared with TRBD1. Germline assignment: CDR1 SGHTA and CDR2 FQGTGA. The V and J ends lost 1 base and 8 bases, in that order; junction bases with no gene match: 7. The CDR3 contains 15 residues. The full variable domain, with the rest looked up from reference TRBV7-3 and TRBJ2-1, is GAGVSQTPSNKVTEKGKYVELRCDPISGHTALYWYRQSLGQGPEFLIYFQGTGAADDSGLPNDRFFAVRPEGSVSTLKIQRTERGDSAVYLCASSLRPRGLDEQFFGPGTRLTVL.